The clone carrying this TCR beta chain was detected only once. Its antigen is not identified. The data are from a study of cytomegalovirus exposure and HLA in healthy donors. Findings of the study overall: A list of around 160 TCR beta chains associated with cytomegalovirus was given.

With 0 bases clipped from V and 6 bases from J, the junction kept 13 bases outside the gene matches. The CDR3 loop spans 19 amino acids. Germline CDR1 is LGHNA and CDR2 is YSLEER. Sequencing used immunoSEQ multiplex PCR; TCRdb keeps in-frame clones, though not all of them. The sample includes 150,000 or so clones, 75% to 90% of them seen just once. The genes are TRBV4-3 and TRBJ2-2, with 10 positions matching TRBD1. The source material was PBMCs. This TCR came from a young man in good health and CMV-seropositive. CDR3 region: CASSQDRDTGQGLAGELFF. The DNA of the CDR3 is TGCGCCAGCAGCCAAGATCGAGATACGGGACAGGGGTTGGCCGGGGAGCTGTTTTTT.